One sample yielded the 23 T cell receptor beta chains listed below, sequenced in a study of T cell responses to AZD1222 COVID-19 vaccine. Only in-frame clones appear in the TCRdb table, and some are missing; sequencing was by immunoSEQ multiplex PCR. This sample has more than 95,000 clones, with about 86% found just once. Sequenced here: peripheral blood, sampled 28 days after the second AZD1222 dose. These TCRs come from an adult who received the AZD1222 COVID-19 vaccine.

The gene calls are TRBV19 and TRBJ1-3; 7 bases line up with TRBD1. The CDR3 is made up of 18 amino acids. V dropped 1 base and J dropped 1; count of bases not matched to a gene: 10. Looked up from germline, CDR1 is LNHDA and CDR2 is SQIVND (reference sequence). The CDR3 loop is CASSIGAPGQRSGNTIYF. CDR3 DNA: TGTGCCAGTAGTATAGGGGCTCCGGGACAGAGGTCTGGAAACACCATATATTTT.

V is TRBV10-3 and J is TRBJ2-3, with TRBD2 identical over 9 bases. Germline V gives CDR1 ENHRY, CDR2 SYGVKD. V lost 7 bases, J lost 8 bases, and 10 bases stayed unmatched. The CDR3 has 14 amino acids. The CDR3 region is CAITGGGAAVTQYF. CDR3 DNA: TGTGCCATCACGGGCGGGGGGGCCGCGGTTACGCAGTATTTT.

This clone appeared a single time. V usage is TRBV6-2 or TRBV6-3 and J usage is TRBJ2-1, with D possibly matching TRBD2 (7 bases). This CDR3 is built from 14 residues. From germline, CDR1 is MNHEY and CDR2 SVGEGT. V was pared by 6 bases and J by 8 bases, with 17 bases between. The CDR3 sequence: CASSQVGEGDEQFF. The CDR3 DNA reads as TGTGCCAGCAGCCAAGTGGGGGAGGGGGATGAGCAGTTCTTC.

This clone was counted once. The CDR3 nucleotides read TGTGCCAGCAGTCGACTCGCCCCGATTCCCTATGGCTACACCTTC. Encoded protein: CASSRLAPIPYGYTF. The V gene is TRBV6-2 or TRBV6-3, the J gene TRBJ1-2; unclear D gene. Trimming shortened V by 5 bases and J by 4 bases, and 17 bases separated the two germline ends. Germline V CDR1 and CDR2: MNHEY, SVGEGT. The CDR3 is 15 amino acids.

By proportion, this clone is medium-sized. The chain carries TRBV18 and TRBJ1-4; maybe TRBD1 (5 bases). Germline V lookup: CDR1 KGHSH, CDR2 LQKENI. V gave up 0 bases and J gave up 8 bases, with 13 bases separating them. CDR3 length: 15 residues. The CDR3 coding sequence is TGTGCCAGCTCACCACCGCGGCAGGGTAGAGAAAAACTGTTTTTT. Protein product: CASSPPRQGREKLFF.

The chain combines TRBV28 with TRBJ1-1, with TRBD1 matching 9 bases. V trimming: 9 bases; J trimming: 10 bases; junction bases outside the gene matches: 9. The CDR3 runs to 12 residues. Germline V CDR1 and CDR2: MDHEN, SYDVKM. The CDR3 region is CASITGTGSAFF. The CDR3 DNA sequence: TGTGCCAGTATAACCGGGACAGGGTCAGCTTTCTTT. The whole variable domain, filled in from reference TRBV28 and TRBJ1-1, reads DVKVTQSSRYLVKRTGEKVFLECVQDMDHENMFWYRQDPGLGLRLIYFSYDVKMKEKGDIPEGYSVSREKKERFSLILESASTNQTSMYLCASITGTGSAFFGQGTRLTVV.

DNA of the CDR3: TGTGCCAGAAGCCGATGTCAACAGGGGACGGAGCAGTACTTC. This sequence encodes CARSRCQQGTEQYF. The J gene is TRBJ2-7, the V gene TRBV5-3; the match to TRBD1 covers 7 bases. TRBV5-3 is reported as an ORF; its role is uncertain. The length of the CDR3 is 14 residues. Losses at the gene ends were 4 bases for V and 7 bases for J; bases not matched to a gene: 11.

V usage is TRBV7-3 and J usage is TRBJ2-2; 12 positions match TRBD2. The germline gives CDR1 SGHTA, CDR2 FQGTGA. V shed 4 bases, J shed 6 bases, and the junction held 12 bases outside the gene matches. The CDR3 loop spans 18 amino acids. This CDR3 is CASSSRLAGDGRAGELFF. The DNA of the CDR3 is TGTGCCAGCAGCTCCCGACTAGCGGGAGATGGGAGGGCCGGGGAGCTGTTTTTT.

This chain links TRBV3-1 (or the pseudogene TRBV3-2) with TRBJ1-2; the D gene is possibly TRBD1 (6 bases). Germline V gives CDR1 LGHDT, CDR2 YNNKEL (reference sequence). Trimming stripped 1 base from V and 7 bases from J, with 16 bases between. This CDR3 spans 15 amino acids. CDR3 loop: CASSQVWRGALGYTF. In DNA form, the CDR3 reads TGTGCCAGCAGCCAAGTTTGGCGGGGGGCCCTTGGCTACACCTTC.

This rearrangement joins TRBV24-1 to TRBJ2-5; 8 positions agree with TRBD1. The CDR3 consists of 15 residues. The V and J ends lost 2 bases and 4 bases, in that order; junction bases with no gene match: 5. CDR1 and CDR2 (germline): KGHDR, SFDVKD. CDR3 sequence (DNA): TGTGCCACCAGTGATTGGCAGGGGGCTGGAGAGACCCAGTACTTC. This translates into CATSDWQGAGETQYF.

The chain is built from TRBV13 and TRBJ2-5; no firm D call. The CDR3 extends over 15 amino acids. The germline V and J ends were trimmed by 0 bases and 1 base, with 9 bases remaining between them. In germline, CDR1 is PRHDT, CDR2 FYEKMQ (reference sequence). The CDR3 sequence is CASSLGAALQETQYF. DNA of the CDR3: TGTGCCAGCAGCTTAGGGGCAGCGCTCCAAGAGACCCAGTACTTC.

V gene TRBV10-1 combines with J gene TRBJ1-1; D may be TRBD1 (5 bases). V lost 0 bases, J lost 4 bases, and 9 bases lay in between. Germline CDR1 WNHNN, CDR2 SYGVQD (reference sequence). The CDR3 extends over 14 amino acids. The CDR3 sequence is CASSESGEGTEAFF. DNA for the CDR3: TGCGCCAGCAGTGAGTCGGGGGAAGGCACTGAAGCTTTCTTT.

The rearrangement joins TRBV28 to TRBJ1-1, with 9 bases matching TRBD1. Germline V gives CDR1 MDHEN, CDR2 SYDVKM. Trimming took 2 bases from V and 3 from J; bases not matched to a gene: 16. This CDR3 contains 19 residues. The CDR3 loop is CASSLLVEKQGARYTEAFF. In nucleotides, the CDR3 is TGTGCCAGCAGTTTACTGGTTGAAAAACAGGGGGCTCGGTACACTGAAGCTTTCTTT. Full variable domain (missing parts from reference TRBV28 and TRBJ1-1): DVKVTQSSRYLVKRTGEKVFLECVQDMDHENMFWYRQDPGLGLRLIYFSYDVKMKEKGDIPEGYSVSREKKERFSLILESASTNQTSMYLCASSLLVEKQGARYTEAFFGQGTRLTVV.

The chain couples TRBV30 to TRBJ2-5; perhaps D is TRBD1 or TRBD2 (5 bases each). CDR1 and CDR2 from the germline V gene are GTSNPN and SVGIG (reference sequence). The CDR3 has 13 amino acids. Trimming pared 3 bases from V and 5 bases from J, leaving 13 bases between. CDR3 DNA: TGTGCCTGGAGCGACGGGACCCGGGAGACCCAGTACTTC. Its protein product is CAWSDGTRETQYF.

This rearrangement joins TRBV6-2 or TRBV6-3 to TRBJ2-7; D is ambiguous. The CDR3 is made up of 12 amino acids. Between the trimmed V and J ends, which lost 2 bases and 7 bases, there was a span of 9 bases. Germline CDR1 reads MNHEY; CDR2 reads SVGEGT. CDR3 DNA sequence: TGTGCCAGCAGTTACCCGGATTTTGAGCAGTACTTC. Translated, it gives CASSYPDFEQYF.

The chain couples TRBV7-9 to TRBJ1-1; 8 bases align to TRBD1. Germline-derived CDR1 and CDR2 are SEHNR and FQNEAQ (reference sequence). J was trimmed by 4 bases and V by 1 base; bases with no gene match: 5. This CDR3 is built from 15 residues. CDR3 region: CASSLGYRGTTEAFF. The CDR3, as DNA: TGTGCCAGCAGCTTAGGATACAGGGGGACCACTGAAGCTTTCTTT.

The chain couples TRBV11-2 to TRBJ2-1; a possible D gene is TRBD2 (5 bases). The length of the CDR3 is 15 residues. V was clipped by 3 bases and J by 2 bases, with 11 bases between them. Germline assignment: CDR1 SGHAT and CDR2 FQNNGV. The CDR3 DNA is TGTGCCAGCAGCTTGGACGGGAAAACCTACAATGAGCAGTTCTTC. Its translation is CASSLDGKTYNEQFF.

The gene calls are TRBV27 and TRBJ1-1; a weak D match, TRBD1 (6 bases). Germline lookup yields CDR1 MNHEY and CDR2 SMNVEV (reference sequence). Trimming stripped 5 bases from V and 5 bases from J, with 21 bases between. The CDR3 extends over 16 amino acids. The CDR3 bases are TGTGCCAGCAGTACCTCACGCAACAGGGCAAGGACTGAAGCTTTCTTT. Its protein is CASSTSRNRARTEAFF.

V and J are TRBV29-1 and TRBJ1-1; D gene unclear. Per the germline V gene, CDR1 is SQVTM and CDR2 is ANQGSEA. The CDR3 loop spans 13 amino acids. Trimming removed 4 bases at V and 3 bases at J, with 12 bases between. CDR3 DNA: TGCAGCGTTGCCGGGTCGGAGTACACTGAAGCTTTCTTT. This gives the protein CSVAGSEYTEAFF.

V usage is TRBV7-7 and J usage is TRBJ1-1; D is uncertain. This CDR3 has 13 residues. V was clipped by 3 bases and J by 3 bases, with 8 bases between them. Germline loops: CDR1 SSHAT, CDR2 FNYEAQ (reference sequence). This chain's CDR3 is CASSFRVDTEAFF. CDR3 nucleotide sequence: TGTGCCAGCAGCTTTCGGGTTGACACTGAAGCTTTCTTT.

V is TRBV7-8 and J is TRBJ2-7; the D call may be TRBD1 or TRBD2 (5 bases each). V was clipped by 3 bases and J by 2 bases, with 11 bases between them. The germline V gene has CDR1 SGHVS and CDR2 FQNEAQ. CDR3 size: 14 residues. The CDR3 DNA is TGTGCCAGCAGCTTCGGGGCCCTTCCCTACGAGCAGTACTTC. This sequence encodes CASSFGALPYEQYF.

The chain carries TRBV19 and TRBJ2-1; D gene unclear. Per germline, CDR1 LNHDA and CDR2 SQIVND (reference sequence). This CDR3 region has 13 residues. Trimming removed 5 bases at V and 6 bases at J, with 11 bases between. The CDR3 bases are TGTGCCAGTAGTTTATTGCAGTCCAATGAGCAGTTCTTC. Its protein is CASSLLQSNEQFF.

This clone was counted once. The J gene is TRBJ1-2, the V gene TRBV6-5; possible D gene TRBD1, 5 bases. V lost 7 bases and J lost 8, with 17 bases in between. This CDR3 spans 13 amino acids. CDR1 is MNHEY and CDR2 is SVGAGI in the germline V gene. CDR3 coding DNA: TGTGCCAGCATGTGGGGGGAGGGCGAAGGCTACACCTTC. This encodes CASMWGEGEGYTF.